Given below is one TCR beta chain in context. Its specificity is not known. The data are from a study of T cell responses to AZD1222 COVID-19 vaccine. Study-level findings and limits: Only a handful of AZD1222 recipients tested seropositive at baseline. The donor cohort was predominantly white British with a female majority, and clonal diversity may have been underestimated. The span of vaccine-associated CD4 TCRs extended across spike, with dominance at 160-218 and 743-854.

Profiling relied on immunoSEQ multiplex PCR, and the TCRdb table lists in-frame clones only, not all of them. The sample records some 130,000 clones, approximately 95% being singletons. Germline CDR1 is LNHDA and CDR2 is SQIVND (reference sequence). The CDR3 has 16 amino acids. Trimming took 3 bases from V and 5 from J, leaving 20 bases between them. This receptor was taken from an adult who received the AZD1222 COVID-19 vaccine. The chain uses TRBV19 and TRBJ2-7; TRBD2 might be the D (5 bases). The specimen was peripheral blood, collected 28 days after the second AZD1222 dose. CDR3 DNA: TGTGCCAGTAGTATGGGTACTAGAGTCCTTCCAAACGAGCAGTACTTC. This gives the protein CASSMGTRVLPNEQYF.